This note documents a single TCR beta chain sequence. The antigen remains unidentified. Sequencing was performed with immunoSEQ multiplex PCR; in TCRdb, only in-frame clones are kept and a portion is missing. In the table there are 300,000 to 400,000 clones, 85% to 90% of which are singletons. Described treatment: about 20 received Ad26.COV2.S at low or high dose, single or two shots; roughly five received placebo; per-sample allocation not given. Specimens were obtained on day 63 following the first vaccine or placebo injection. It was an adult aged 18-55 years in Boston who was the donor. These data are taken from a study of Ad26.COV2.S vaccination and SARS-CoV-2 variants. Study conclusions and caveats: Reported post-vaccination CD8+ and CD4+ T cell responses to spike showed substantial breadth. Spike-specific TCR breadth was greater after Ad26.COV2.S than placebo.

V gave up 3 bases and J gave up 7 bases, with 27 bases separating them. The CDR3 extends over 17 amino acids. Germline V lookup: CDR1 DFQATT, CDR2 SNEGSKA (reference sequence). This TCR came from a person between 18 and 65 years old who received the Ad26.COV2.S COVID-19 vaccine or a placebo. The V gene is TRBV20-1, the J gene TRBJ1-2; D might be TRBD1 (6 bases). The sequenced sample was peripheral blood, obtained in a trial of Ad26.COV2.S vaccine versus placebo. The CDR3 DNA sequence: TGCAGTGCTAGTAGAGACCTCCGGGCCCACGGACAGACTGGCTACACCTTC. It codes for CSASRDLRAHGQTGYTF.